What follows are 5 T cell receptor beta chains derived from one specimen sequenced in a study of cytomegalovirus exposure and HLA in healthy donors. The study ran its PCR with 60 Vbeta and 13 Jbeta primers. Using immunoSEQ multiplex PCR, the repertoire was profiled, and TCRdb retains in-frame clones only, with some absent. The sample gives 100,000 to 150,000 clones, roughly four fifths of which show up once; over 1% is in the top ten. Material for sequencing was PBMCs. The origin of the receptors is a boy between 10 and 17 years old in good health and CMV-seronegative.

The rearrangement links TRBV6-9 to TRBJ2-7; possibly TRBD2 for D (6 bases). The CDR3 extends over 16 amino acids. The germline V and J ends were trimmed by 4 bases and 2 bases, with 18 bases remaining between them. Germline CDR1 is MNHGY and CDR2 is SVAAGI. The CDR3 protein is CASSLTTGETPYEQYF. In nucleotides, the CDR3 is TGTGCCAGCAGTTTAACCACGGGGGAAACCCCCTACGAGCAGTACTTC.

J is TRBJ2-1 and V is TRBV9; maybe TRBD2 (5 bases). CDR3 length: 13 amino acids. Germline values: CDR1 SGDLS, CDR2 YYNGEE. Trimming took 1 base from V and 7 from J, leaving 9 bases between them. Here the CDR3 reads CASSVLGGNEQFF. Here the CDR3 DNA reads TGTGCCAGCAGCGTACTAGGAGGAAATGAGCAGTTCTTC.

The rearrangement uses TRBV6-1 and TRBJ2-1; D gene ambiguous. Germline CDR1 is MNHNS and CDR2 is SASEGT. Trimming took off 4 bases at V and 6 bases at J, with 16 bases between the two ends. This CDR3 comprises 15 residues. The CDR3 loop reads CASSVNPGESNEQFF. CDR3 in DNA: TGTGCCAGCAGTGTCAACCCGGGTGAGTCCAATGAGCAGTTCTTC.

The CDR3 DNA follows: TGTGCCAGCAGCTCGAACCCCCGGGACAGGGAAAAGCAGTACTTC. Translation gives CASSSNPRDREKQYF. The gene calls are TRBV7-8 and TRBJ2-7; 9 nucleotides align to TRBD1. This CDR3 has 15 residues. The J segment lost 8 bases and the V segment lost 4 bases, leaving 12 bases of the junction unmatched. CDR1 and CDR2 from the germline V gene are SGHVS and FQNEAQ. The complete variable domain, with remaining parts taken from reference TRBV7-8 and TRBJ2-7, reads GAGVSQSPRYKVAKRGQDVALRCDPISGHVSLFWYQQALGQGPEFLTYFQNEAQLDKSGLPSDRFFAERPEGSVSTLKIQRTQQEDSAVYLCASSSNPRDREKQYFGPGTRLTVT.

This clone was seen only a few times. The chain combines TRBV5-1 with TRBJ2-1, with a weak D call TRBD1 (5 bases). The germline V gene has CDR1 SGHRS and CDR2 YFSETQ. The CDR3 has 16 amino acids. V lost 0 bases and J lost 0, with 10 bases in between. CDR3 amino acids: CASSLEGVGSYNEQFF. The CDR3 bases are TGCGCCAGCAGCTTGGAAGGGGTGGGCTCCTACAATGAGCAGTTCTTC.